The clone carrying this TCR beta chain was found a few times. V gave up 4 bases and J gave up 6 bases; unmatched junction bases: 9. This CDR3 is 15 amino acids long. Germline CDR1 is SGHKS and CDR2 is YYEKEE (reference sequence). This record belongs to a study of blood T cell repertoires in COVID-19. Study in general: Sites across the United States, Italy and Spain contributed samples from acute and convalescent COVID-19.

As handled by the study authors: From reference gene primer amplification, estimates of nucleated cell counts were derived. Some clones are missing from TCRdb's copy, which holds only in-frame ones; the method was immunoSEQ multiplex PCR. D and trimming come from the DNA, and the V and J calls and clone size come from that table. The repertoire holds approximately 330,000 clones, with 87% as singletons. V is TRBV5-5 and J is TRBJ1-1; TRBD1 matches 10 bases. Sequenced input: peripheral blood. This clonotype was sampled from a man in his thirties or forties with COVID-19, enrolled during active disease. The CDR3 coding sequence is TGTGCCAGCAGCGGATCGGGACAGGGGCAGGCTGAAGCTTTCTTT. It codes for CASSGSGQGQAEAFF.